This TCR beta chain emerged from a study of cytotoxic CD8 clonotypes in ibrutinib-treated CLL. Study-level background: Outcomes included around 24 partial and 2 complete responses; after median roughly 71 months, roughly 14 stayed remitted and roughly twelve progressed. Study-wide findings and caveats: Sample timing was unmatched between remission and later-progressing patients; lymph nodes unstudied. Baseline levels of clonality went above those of age-matched healthy donors and moved with circulating CD8+ T-cell counts.

About this clone itself: The antigen remains unidentified.

Using immunoSEQ multiplex PCR, the repertoire was profiled, and TCRdb retains in-frame clones only, with some absent. In the table there are 150,000 to 200,000 clones, around nine tenths of which are singletons. The V gene's germline CDR1 is SEHNR and CDR2 FQNEAQ (reference sequence). The V and J ends lost 5 bases and 7 bases respectively, with 12 bases between them. The CDR3 length is 13 residues. The specimen was PBMCs, collected at disease progression, from a patient treated with ibrutinib. V usage is TRBV7-9 and J usage is TRBJ2-1, with D uncertain. This clonotype was obtained from a human donor with chronic lymphocytic leukemia. The CDR3 loop is CASSARYGNEQFF. CDR3 coding DNA: TGTGCCAGCAGCGCTAGATACGGGAATGAGCAGTTCTTC. The variable domain in full, with the rest retrieved from reference TRBV7-9 and TRBJ2-1, is DTGVSQNPRHKITKRGQNVTFRCDPISEHNRLYWYRQTLGQGPEFLTYFQNEAQLEKSRLLSDRFSAERPKGSFSTLEIQRTEQGDSAMYLCASSARYGNEQFFGPGTRLTVL.